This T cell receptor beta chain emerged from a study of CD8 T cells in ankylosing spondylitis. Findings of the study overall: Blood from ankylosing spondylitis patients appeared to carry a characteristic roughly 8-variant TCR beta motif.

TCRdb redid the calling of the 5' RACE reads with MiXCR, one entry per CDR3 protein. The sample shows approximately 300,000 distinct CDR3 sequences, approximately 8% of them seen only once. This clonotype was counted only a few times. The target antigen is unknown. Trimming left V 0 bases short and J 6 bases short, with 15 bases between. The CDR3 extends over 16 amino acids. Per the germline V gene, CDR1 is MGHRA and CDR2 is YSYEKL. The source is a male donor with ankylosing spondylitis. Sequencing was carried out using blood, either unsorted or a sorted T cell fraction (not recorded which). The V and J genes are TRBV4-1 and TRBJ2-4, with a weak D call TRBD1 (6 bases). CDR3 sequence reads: CASSQDWAGAGNIQYF. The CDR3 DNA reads TGCGCCAGCAGCCAAGATTGGGCAGGGGCGGGAAACATTCAGTACTTC.